One and the same sample provided the 2 T cell receptor beta chains below, sequenced in a study of cytotoxic CD8 clonotypes in ibrutinib-treated CLL. This table comes from immunoSEQ multiplex PCR, and its TCRdb copy is limited to in-frame clones, with some not included. Of 15,000 to 20,000 clones listed, about 70% are singletons. The material sequenced was PBMCs, taken before ibrutinib treatment. These receptors all come from a human donor with chronic lymphocytic leukemia.

The chain employs TRBV15 and TRBJ2-1, with a possible D match to TRBD2 (6 bases). CDR1 LNHNV and CDR2 YYDKDF come from the germline V gene (reference sequence). The CDR3 covers 15 residues. Trimming pared 1 base from V and 14 bases from J, leaving 21 bases between. For the CDR3, the DNA is TGTGCCACCAGCAGAGCGGGGGACTTCGATAGTGTCAAGTTCTTC. Translated: CATSRAGDFDSVKFF.

V and J are TRBV9 and TRBJ2-1; D is possibly TRBD2 (6 bases). Trimming removed 2 bases at V and 6 bases at J, with 12 bases between. CDR1 is SGDLS, CDR2 YYNGEE, per germline. There are 14 residues in the CDR3. In DNA form, the CDR3 reads TGTGCCAGCAGCGTGATGGACTACCTCAATGAGCAGTTCTTC. This translates into CASSVMDYLNEQFF. Full variable domain (remainder filled in from reference TRBV9 and TRBJ2-1): DSGVTQTPKHLITATGQRVTLRCSPRSGDLSVYWYQQSLDQGLQFLIQYYNGEERAKGNILERFSAQQFPDLHSELNLSSLELGDSALYFCASSVMDYLNEQFFGPGTRLTVL.